A selection of T cell receptor beta chains follows, all from one sample in a study of human T cells and chemical hapten exposure. TCRdb redid the calling of the RACE reads with MiXCR, one entry per CDR3 protein. The sample lists some 74,000 distinct CDR3 sequences, 11% to 15% occurring once. Sequencing was performed on whole blood, taken in connection with sensitization to the hapten diphenylcyclopropenone (DPC). These receptors originate from a woman between 50 and 59 years old with alopecia areata. Some clones in this sample may be carry-over from other donors' samples. CDR3s include the opening cysteine and the closing phenylalanine or tryptophan. Fields, in order: V gene, clone size, D gene, J gene, CDR3 DNA, CDR3 protein. D genes are given only for firm matches. Where a row states a size, it is once, few, many or the class of an expanded clone; other rows omit it.

>TRBV18|NA|NA|TRBJ1-5
TGTGCCAGCTCACCAACTGCGGGCTCCTATAGCAATCAGCCCCAGCATTTT
CASSPTAGSYSNQPQHF
>TRBV20-1|NA|NA|TRBJ2-5
TGCAGTGCCTCGACCCGGGCCGGGCAGACCCAGTACTTC
CSASTRAGQTQYF
>TRBV5-1|NA|NA|TRBJ1-4
TGCGCCAGCAGTTCGACCCCCGGGACCAACGAAAAACTGTTTTTT
CASSSTPGTNEKLFF
>TRBV6-4|few|NA|TRBJ2-1
TGTGCCAGCAGTGAGGGACGAACCGACCCCTACAATGAGCAGTTCTTC
CASSEGRTDPYNEQFF
>TRBV5-6|NA|NA|TRBJ1-6
TGTGCCAGCAGCTTACTAGGATCACCCCTCCACTTT
CASSLLGSPLHF
>TRBV6-4|NA|NA|TRBJ1-1
TGTGCCAGCAGTGTTGCGACGGAGAACACTGAAGCTTTCTTT
CASSVATENTEAFF
>TRBV19|NA|TRBD2|TRBJ2-1
TGTGCCAGTAGTCCTACCCAGACTAGCGGGATTGCGGGTGAGCAGTTCTTC
CASSPTQTSGIAGEQFF
>TRBV30|NA|NA|TRBJ2-3
TGTGCCTGGAGTGTGACCCGGGCCGGAGCAGATACGCAGTATTTT
CAWSVTRAGADTQYF
>TRBV29-1|few|TRBD1|TRBJ1-3
TGCAGCGTGCGCCTGACAGGGTCTGGAAACACCATATATTTT
CSVRLTGSGNTIYF
>TRBV27|NA|NA|TRBJ1-1
TGTGCCAGCAGTCCTGTTGGTTCTCAAGCTTTCTTT
CASSPVGSQAFF
>TRBV5-1|NA|NA|TRBJ2-1
TGCGCCAGCAGCTTAGGGGGACACAATGAGCAGTTCTTC
CASSLGGHNEQFF
>TRBV20-1|NA|NA|TRBJ2-5
TGCAGTGCTAGTCGCCAGGGGAGGGTGACCCAGTACTTC
CSASRQGRVTQYF
>TRBV28|many|NA|TRBJ1-5
TGTGCCAGCACCCAGGAAGATCAGCCCCAGCATTTT
CASTQEDQPQHF
>TRBV18|many|NA|TRBJ2-1
TGTGCCAGCTCACGGAGGGGCCTTAGCTCCTACAATGAGCAGTTCTTC
CASSRRGLSSYNEQFF
>TRBV30|NA|NA|TRBJ1-4
TGTGCCTGGGGCAGGGATGGTGAAAAACTGTTTTTT
CAWGRDGEKLFF
>TRBV6-5|NA|NA|TRBJ1-2
TGTGCCAGCAGATCGGGGGCCTATGGCTACACCTTC
CASRSGAYGYTF
>TRBV11-2|many|NA|TRBJ2-7
TGTGCCAGCAGCTTAGTGAGCACCGGGAGCCACGAGCAGTACTTC
CASSLVSTGSHEQYF
>TRBV6-2/TRBV6-3|few|TRBD1|TRBJ2-7
TGTGCCAGCAGGCCCCGAGGACAGGGCTCCTACGAGCAGTACTTC
CASRPRGQGSYEQYF
>TRBV11-2|few|TRBD1|TRBJ1-1
TGTGCCAGCAGCCCTAGAGGAGGGGGCAGGTACACTGAAGCTTTCTTT
CASSPRGGGRYTEAFF
>TRBV12-3/TRBV12-4|few|NA|TRBJ1-6
TGTGCCAGCAGTTTAAGGGCAGGGGACTCACCCCTCCACTTT
CASSLRAGDSPLHF
>TRBV7-9|many|NA|TRBJ2-5
TGTGCCAGCAGCTGGTACAGGGAAGAGACCCAGTACTTC
CASSWYREETQYF
>TRBV10-2|few|TRBD1|TRBJ2-1
TGCGCCAGCAGTGAGCCTCTAGACAGGGGGTCCTACAATGAGCAGTTCTTC
CASSEPLDRGSYNEQFF
>TRBV28|few|NA|TRBJ2-7
TGTGCCAGCAGCTCGAGCTCCTACGAGCAGTACTTC
CASSSSSYEQYF
>TRBV7-8|NA|NA|TRBJ2-2
TGTGCCAGCAGCTTAATCCGAACCGGGGAGCTGTTTTTT
CASSLIRTGELFF
>TRBV19|NA|NA|TRBJ2-1
TGTGCCAGTAGTCAATCAGGGTCGAGCTCCTACAATGAGCAGTTCTTC
CASSQSGSSSYNEQFF
>TRBV2|NA|NA|TRBJ2-4
TGTGCCAGCAGGGGGGAAGTGTTCATTCAGTACTTC
CASRGEVFIQYF
>TRBV21-1|NA|NA|TRBJ1-5
TGTGCCAGCAGCAAAGCGCGGGCTCCTCAGCATGGGCAGCCCCAGCATTTT
CASSKARAPQHGQPQHF
>TRBV7-2|many|NA|TRBJ1-1
TGTGCCAGCAGCTTATTCCCGATCGCGGAGGGCACTGAAGCTTTCTTT
CASSLFPIAEGTEAFF
>TRBV27|NA|NA|TRBJ2-7
TGTGCCAGCAGTTTATCGGCTACGCACTCCTACGAGCAGTACTTC
CASSLSATHSYEQYF
>TRBV11-3|NA|TRBD2|TRBJ2-2
TGTGCCAGCAGCTTAGATCAGGGAGGGGACCACACCGGGGAGCTGTTTTTT
CASSLDQGGDHTGELFF
>TRBV28|few|NA|TRBJ2-7
TGTGCCAGCAGTCCCTGGGGGCGTCCCATCTACGAGCAGTACTTC
CASSPWGRPIYEQYF
>TRBV11-2|few|NA|TRBJ2-1
TGTGCCAGCAGCTTAGTTGGGGGCGCGGGTCGCAATGAGCAGTTCTTC
CASSLVGGAGRNEQFF
>TRBV19|few|NA|TRBJ2-1
TGTGCCAGTAGTAAAGAGCGGAGCTCCTACAATGAGCAGTTCTTC
CASSKERSSYNEQFF
>TRBV5-1|NA|NA|TRBJ2-3
TGCGCCAGCAGCTTCGAAGGGTCGGCAGATACGCAGTATTTT
CASSFEGSADTQYF
>TRBV7-9|few|NA|TRBJ2-7
TGTGCCAGCAGCCTGAAGGCCGAGCAGTACTTC
CASSLKAEQYF
>TRBV4-2|NA|NA|TRBJ2-3
TGTGCCAGCAGCCAAAAGACAGATACGCAGTATTTT
CASSQKTDTQYF
>TRBV20-1|NA|NA|TRBJ2-1
TGCAGTGCAACGGACCCGGACAATGAGCAGTTCTTC
CSATDPDNEQFF
>TRBV7-9|NA|NA|TRBJ1-4
TGTGCCAGCAGCCTGGGGACGTCGGGAGGAAATGAAAAACTGTTTTTT
CASSLGTSGGNEKLFF
>TRBV7-2|NA|TRBD2|TRBJ2-1
TGTGCCAGCAGCTCGGTAGCGGGAGGGAAGTACAATGAGCAGTTCTTC
CASSSVAGGKYNEQFF
>TRBV28|many|NA|TRBJ2-7
TGTGCCAGCAACCTCCCGGGCGGAGAGTACGAGCAGTACTTC
CASNLPGGEYEQYF
>TRBV27|NA|NA|TRBJ2-7
TGTGCCAGCAGTTCTGCGGCCGACCCTCCCTACGAGCAGTACTTC
CASSSAADPPYEQYF
>TRBV4-3|NA|NA|TRBJ2-1
TGCGCCAGCAGCCAAGATATAGGCCACAATGAGCAGTTCTTC
CASSQDIGHNEQFF
>TRBV28|few|TRBD2|TRBJ2-1
TGTGCCAGCAGTTCGGGACTAAATGTCTACAATGAGCAGTTCTTC
CASSSGLNVYNEQFF
>TRBV10-3|NA|TRBD1|TRBJ2-5
TGTGCCATCAGTGAGTCCCCGAAACAGGGGGCGCCGGGCAAGACCCAGTACTTC
CAISESPKQGAPGKTQYF
>TRBV20-1|NA|TRBD1|TRBJ2-7
TGCAGTGCCAGTGAGGGGGCTGGAGAGCAGTACTTC
CSASEGAGEQYF
>TRBV6-6|few|TRBD1|TRBJ1-1
TGTGCCAGCAGCCGGACAGGCACTGAAGCTTTCTTT
CASSRTGTEAFF
>TRBV9|few|NA|TRBJ2-3
TGTGCCAGCAGCCCCGATGGGGGAATGGGAATTACGCAGTATTTT
CASSPDGGMGITQYF